This T cell receptor beta chain originates from a study of blood T cell repertoires in COVID-19. Whole-study context: In each case, the material was cDNA or gDNA derived from T cells, B-cell-depleted T cells, or PBMCs.

V trimming: 3 bases; J trimming: 6 bases; junction bases outside the gene matches: 5. Germline CDR1 reads LNHDA; CDR2 reads SQIVND (reference sequence). This CDR3 comprises 15 residues. This table comes from immunoSEQ multiplex PCR, and its TCRdb copy is limited to in-frame clones, with some not included. Here the sample spans 250,000 to 300,000 clones, 70% to 90% being singletons. Patients at the Seattle site were enrolled during active infection and followed longitudinally. The specimen was peripheral blood. This clonotype was sampled from a woman younger than 45 with COVID-19, enrolled during active disease. This chain links TRBV19 with TRBJ2-1; TRBD2 matches 10 bases. In DNA form, the CDR3 reads TGTGCCAGTAGTATCCTAGCGGGGGCTGGCAATGAGCAGTTCTTC. The encoded protein is CASSILAGAGNEQFF.